This T cell receptor beta chain emerged from a study of cytomegalovirus exposure and HLA in healthy donors. In the study overall: Findings of an earlier analysis included 110 million or so unique TCR beta sequences from 170 million or so T cells. Genotyping showed roughly 77% of approximately 430 donors falling in the Caucasian-associated ancestry cluster. Study findings and constraints: Common viral pathogens were later found to be apparently linked to several of the most significant clusters.

The PCR employed 60 Vbeta primers together with 13 Jbeta primers. How the authors handled the data: Some 10 million of the 75 million to 95 million unique TCR beta chains counted in a later analysis were shared. Method: immunoSEQ multiplex PCR; TCRdb's copy keeps in-frame clones and lacks some. From that table come the V and J calls and clone size; the DNA was used to work out D and trimming. The sample holds over 95,000 clones, 70% to 80% seen once. Comment on this clone: Its antigen is not known.

Trimming shortened V by 4 bases and J by 8 bases, and 17 bases separated the two germline ends. In germline, CDR1 is MDHEN, CDR2 SYDVKM. The CDR3 covers 14 residues. The rearrangement links TRBV28 to TRBJ1-2; TRBD1 might be the D (5 bases). The sequenced sample consisted of PBMCs. This TCR came from a female donor in good health and CMV-seronegative. The CDR3 reads CASSSGGGSRGYTF. CDR3 DNA: TGTGCCAGCAGTTCCGGGGGGGGGTCGCGCGGCTACACCTTC.